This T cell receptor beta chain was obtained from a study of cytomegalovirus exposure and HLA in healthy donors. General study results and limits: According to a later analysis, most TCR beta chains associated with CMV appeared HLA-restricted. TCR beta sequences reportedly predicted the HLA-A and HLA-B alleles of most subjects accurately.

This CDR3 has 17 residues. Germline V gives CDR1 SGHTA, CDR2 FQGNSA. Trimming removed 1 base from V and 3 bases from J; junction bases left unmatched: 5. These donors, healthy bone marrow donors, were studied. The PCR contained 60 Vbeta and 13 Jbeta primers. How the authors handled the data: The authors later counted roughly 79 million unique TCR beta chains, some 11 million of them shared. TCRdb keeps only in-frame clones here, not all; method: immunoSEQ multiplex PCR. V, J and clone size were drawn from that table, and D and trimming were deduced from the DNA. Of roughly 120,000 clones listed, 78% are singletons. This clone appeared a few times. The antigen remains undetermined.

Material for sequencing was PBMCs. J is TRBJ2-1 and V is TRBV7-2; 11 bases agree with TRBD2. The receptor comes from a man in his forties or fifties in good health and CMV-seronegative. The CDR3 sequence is CASSLDSGGAFYNEQFF. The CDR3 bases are TGTGCCAGCAGCTTAGATAGCGGGGGGGCCTTCTACAATGAGCAGTTCTTC.